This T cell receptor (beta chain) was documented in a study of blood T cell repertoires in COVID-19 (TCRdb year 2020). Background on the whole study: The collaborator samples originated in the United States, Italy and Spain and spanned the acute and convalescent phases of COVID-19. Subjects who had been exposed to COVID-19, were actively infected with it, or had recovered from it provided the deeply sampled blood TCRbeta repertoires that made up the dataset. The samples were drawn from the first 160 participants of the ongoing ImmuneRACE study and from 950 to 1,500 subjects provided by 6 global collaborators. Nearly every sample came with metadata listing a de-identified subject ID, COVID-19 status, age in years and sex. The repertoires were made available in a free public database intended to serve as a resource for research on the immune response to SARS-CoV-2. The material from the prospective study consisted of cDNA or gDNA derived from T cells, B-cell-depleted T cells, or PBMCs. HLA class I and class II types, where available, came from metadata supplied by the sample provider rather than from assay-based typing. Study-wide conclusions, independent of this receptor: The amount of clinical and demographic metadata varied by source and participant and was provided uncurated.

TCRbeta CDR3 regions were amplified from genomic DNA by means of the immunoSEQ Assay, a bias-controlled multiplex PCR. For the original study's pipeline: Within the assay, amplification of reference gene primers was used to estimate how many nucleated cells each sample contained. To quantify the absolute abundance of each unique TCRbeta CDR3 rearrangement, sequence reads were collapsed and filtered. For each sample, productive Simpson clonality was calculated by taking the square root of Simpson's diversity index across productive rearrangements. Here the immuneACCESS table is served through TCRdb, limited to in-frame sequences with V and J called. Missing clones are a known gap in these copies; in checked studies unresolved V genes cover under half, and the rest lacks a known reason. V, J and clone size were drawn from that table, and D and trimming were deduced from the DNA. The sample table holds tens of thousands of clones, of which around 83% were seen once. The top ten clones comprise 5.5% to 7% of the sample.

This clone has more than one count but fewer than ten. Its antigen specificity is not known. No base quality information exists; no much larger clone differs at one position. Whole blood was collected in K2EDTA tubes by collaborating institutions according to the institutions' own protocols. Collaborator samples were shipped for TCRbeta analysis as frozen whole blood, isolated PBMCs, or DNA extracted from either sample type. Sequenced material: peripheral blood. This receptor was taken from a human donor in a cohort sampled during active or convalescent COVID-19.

The CDR3 protein is CASSSPGMANYGYTF. The DNA sequence is given as TGTGCCAGCAGCTCCCCGGGTATGGCTAACTATGGCTACACCTTC. Recombination linked TRBV5-4 to TRBJ1-2; the D gene cannot be resolved reliably. CDR3 length: 15 amino acids, cysteine to phenylalanine. Kept here is only the CDR3 DNA, which spans 45 bases and is read in frame from base 1. V is reduced by 3 bases and J by 0 bases, leaving a spacing of 12 bases between them. From a lookup of the germline V gene (reference sequence), CDR1 and CDR2 are SGHNT and YYREEE.